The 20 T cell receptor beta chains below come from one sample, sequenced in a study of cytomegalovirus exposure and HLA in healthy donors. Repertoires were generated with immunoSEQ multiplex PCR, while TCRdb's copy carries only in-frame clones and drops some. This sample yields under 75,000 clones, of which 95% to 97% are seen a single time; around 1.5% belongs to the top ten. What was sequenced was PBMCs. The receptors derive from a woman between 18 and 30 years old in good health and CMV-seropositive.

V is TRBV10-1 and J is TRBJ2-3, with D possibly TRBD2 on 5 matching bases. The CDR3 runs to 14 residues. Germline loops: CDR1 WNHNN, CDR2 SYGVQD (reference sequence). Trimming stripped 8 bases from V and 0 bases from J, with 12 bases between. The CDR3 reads CASSDSESTDTQYF. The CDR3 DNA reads TGCGCCAGCTCGGATAGCGAGAGCACAGATACGCAGTATTTT.

CDR3 in DNA: TGTGCCAGCTCACCGGCGGTGAACACTGAAGCTTTCTTT. Translated: CASSPAVNTEAFF. The chain links TRBV18 to TRBJ1-1; the D is unclear. V dropped 3 bases and J dropped 0 bases, with 5 bases sitting between them. The CDR3 runs 13 residues. Looked up from germline, CDR1 is KGHSH and CDR2 is LQKENI.

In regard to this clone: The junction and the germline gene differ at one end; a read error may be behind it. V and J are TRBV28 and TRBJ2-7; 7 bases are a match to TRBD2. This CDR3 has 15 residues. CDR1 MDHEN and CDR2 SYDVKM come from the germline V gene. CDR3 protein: CAGSLSSGDFYEQYF. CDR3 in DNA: TGTGCCGGCAGTTTAAGCAGCGGGGACTTTTACGAGCAGTACTTC.

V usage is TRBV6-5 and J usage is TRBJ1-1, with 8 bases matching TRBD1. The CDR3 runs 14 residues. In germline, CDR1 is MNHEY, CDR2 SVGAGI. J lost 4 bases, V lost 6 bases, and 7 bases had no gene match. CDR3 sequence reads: CASSPGGLGTEAFF. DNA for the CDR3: TGTGCCAGCAGCCCAGGGGGCTTGGGCACTGAAGCTTTCTTT.

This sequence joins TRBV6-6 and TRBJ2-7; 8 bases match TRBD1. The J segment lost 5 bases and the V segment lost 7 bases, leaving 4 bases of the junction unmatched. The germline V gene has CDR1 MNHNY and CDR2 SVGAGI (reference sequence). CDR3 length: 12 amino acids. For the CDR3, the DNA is TGTGCCAGCACCGGGACAGGCAACGAGCAGTACTTC. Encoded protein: CASTGTGNEQYF.

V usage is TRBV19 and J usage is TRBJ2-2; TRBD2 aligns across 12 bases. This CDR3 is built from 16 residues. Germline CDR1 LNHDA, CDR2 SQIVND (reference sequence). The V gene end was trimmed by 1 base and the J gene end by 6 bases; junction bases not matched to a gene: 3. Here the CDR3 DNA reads TGTGCCAGTAGTATAGCTAGCGGGAGGGCCGCCGGGGAGCTGTTTTTT. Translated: CASSIASGRAAGELFF. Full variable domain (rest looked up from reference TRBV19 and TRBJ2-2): DGGITQSPKYLFRKEGQNVTLSCEQNLNHDAMYWYRQDPGQGLRLIYYSQIVNDFQKGDIAEGYSVSREKKESFPLTVTSAQKNPTAFYLCASSIASGRAAGELFFGEGSRLTVL.

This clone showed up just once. DNA for the CDR3: TGTGCCAGCAGCGTCGGGACTAGCGGGAACCATGAGCAGTTCTTC. Protein sequence: CASSVGTSGNHEQFF. The chain joins TRBV9 to TRBJ2-1, with 13 nucleotides matching TRBD2. Trimming at V came to 2 bases and at J to 8 bases, leaving 4 bases not matched to a gene. The CDR3 has 15 residues. The germline V gene has CDR1 SGDLS and CDR2 YYNGEE.

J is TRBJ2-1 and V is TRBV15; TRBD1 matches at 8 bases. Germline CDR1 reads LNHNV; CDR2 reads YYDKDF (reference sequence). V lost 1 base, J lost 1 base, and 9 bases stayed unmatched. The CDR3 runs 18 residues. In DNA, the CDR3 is TGTGCCACCAGCAGAGGTTCAGGGGGCAGAGGATCCTACAATGAGCAGTTCTTC. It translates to CATSRGSGGRGSYNEQFF.

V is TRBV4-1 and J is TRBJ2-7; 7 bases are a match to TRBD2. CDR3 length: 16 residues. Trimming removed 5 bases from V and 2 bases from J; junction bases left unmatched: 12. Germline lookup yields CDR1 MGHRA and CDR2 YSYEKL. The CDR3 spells CASSFQDGGSAYEQYF. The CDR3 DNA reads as TGCGCCAGCAGCTTTCAGGATGGCGGGAGTGCCTACGAGCAGTACTTC.

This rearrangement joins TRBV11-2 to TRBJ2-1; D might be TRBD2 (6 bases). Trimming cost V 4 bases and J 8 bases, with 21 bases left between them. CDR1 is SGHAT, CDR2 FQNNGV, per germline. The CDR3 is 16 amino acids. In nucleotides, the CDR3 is TGTGCCAGCAGCTCACCCCAAGCGGGTGAGGGGTATGAGCAGTTCTTC. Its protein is CASSSPQAGEGYEQFF.

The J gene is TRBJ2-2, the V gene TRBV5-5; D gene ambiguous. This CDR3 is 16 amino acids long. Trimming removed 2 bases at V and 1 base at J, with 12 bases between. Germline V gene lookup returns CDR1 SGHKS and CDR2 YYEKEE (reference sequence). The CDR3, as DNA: TGTGCCAGCAGCTTCCCCTGGGCAGGGAACACCGGGGAGCTGTTTTTT. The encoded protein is CASSFPWAGNTGELFF.

The CDR3 coding sequence is TGCGCCAGCAGCTCAGGACTAGCGGACTGGGATGAGCAGTTCTTC. This translates into CASSSGLADWDEQFF. The chain has TRBV5-1 and TRBJ2-1; 10 bases line up with TRBD2. Germline V gene data show CDR1 as SGHRS and CDR2 as YFSETQ. V shed 3 bases and J 8 bases; nucleotides not matched to a gene: 8. The CDR3 sequence is 15 residues long.

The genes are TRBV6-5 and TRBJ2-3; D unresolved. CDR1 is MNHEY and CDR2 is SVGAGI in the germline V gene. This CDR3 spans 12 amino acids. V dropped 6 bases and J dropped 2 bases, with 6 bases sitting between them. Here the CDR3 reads CASSSLTDTQYF. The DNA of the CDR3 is TGTGCCAGCAGCTCCCTCACAGATACGCAGTATTTT.

The DNA of the CDR3 is TGTGCCAGCAGTTTTAGGCCCGGGTACCAAGAGACCCAGTACTTC. Residues: CASSFRPGYQETQYF. This chain uses TRBV27 with TRBJ2-5; D is unclear. This CDR3 has 15 amino acids. V lost 3 bases and J 0 bases, leaving 11 bases between the germline ends. Germline CDR1 MNHEY, CDR2 SMNVEV (reference sequence).

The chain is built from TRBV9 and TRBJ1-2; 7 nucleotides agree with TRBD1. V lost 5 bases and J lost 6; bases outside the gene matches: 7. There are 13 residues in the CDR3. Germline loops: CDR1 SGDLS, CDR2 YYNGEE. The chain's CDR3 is CASRHRDSHGYTF. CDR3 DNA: TGTGCCAGCAGGCACCGGGACAGCCATGGCTACACCTTC.

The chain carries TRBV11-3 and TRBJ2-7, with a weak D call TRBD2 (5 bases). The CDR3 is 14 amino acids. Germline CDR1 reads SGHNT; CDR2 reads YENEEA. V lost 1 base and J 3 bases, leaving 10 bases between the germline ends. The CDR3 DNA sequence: TGTGCCAGCAGCTTAGCCGGGAAGAACTACGAGCAGTACTTC. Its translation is CASSLAGKNYEQYF.

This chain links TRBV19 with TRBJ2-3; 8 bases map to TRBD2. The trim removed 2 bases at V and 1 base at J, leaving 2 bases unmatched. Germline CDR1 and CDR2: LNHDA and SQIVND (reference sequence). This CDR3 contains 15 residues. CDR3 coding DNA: TGTGCCAGTAGTATATCGACTAGCGGCACAGATACGCAGTATTTT. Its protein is CASSISTSGTDTQYF.

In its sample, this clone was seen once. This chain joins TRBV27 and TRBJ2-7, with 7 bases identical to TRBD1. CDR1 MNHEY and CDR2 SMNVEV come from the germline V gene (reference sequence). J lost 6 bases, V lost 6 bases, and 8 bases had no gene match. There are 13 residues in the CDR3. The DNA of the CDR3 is TGTGCCAGCAGCCGATTTGACAGGGCCGAGCAGTACTTC. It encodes CASSRFDRAEQYF.

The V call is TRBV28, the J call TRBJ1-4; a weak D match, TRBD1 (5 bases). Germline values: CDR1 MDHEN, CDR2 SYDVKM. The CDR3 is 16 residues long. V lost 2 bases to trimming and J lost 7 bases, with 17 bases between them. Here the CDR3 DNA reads TGTGCCAGCAGTTTAGGTTTTTCTGGGGCCGTTGAAAAACTGTTTTTT. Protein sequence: CASSLGFSGAVEKLFF. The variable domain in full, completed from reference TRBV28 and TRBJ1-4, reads DVKVTQSSRYLVKRTGEKVFLECVQDMDHENMFWYRQDPGLGLRLIYFSYDVKMKEKGDIPEGYSVSREKKERFSLILESASTNQTSMYLCASSLGFSGAVEKLFFGSGTQLSVL.

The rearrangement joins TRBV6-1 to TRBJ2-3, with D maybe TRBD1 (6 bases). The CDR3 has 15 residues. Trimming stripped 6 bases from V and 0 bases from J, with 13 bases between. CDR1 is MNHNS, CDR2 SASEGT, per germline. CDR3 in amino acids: CASRPDRTSTDTQYF. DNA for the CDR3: TGTGCCAGCAGACCGGACAGAACTAGCACAGATACGCAGTATTTT.